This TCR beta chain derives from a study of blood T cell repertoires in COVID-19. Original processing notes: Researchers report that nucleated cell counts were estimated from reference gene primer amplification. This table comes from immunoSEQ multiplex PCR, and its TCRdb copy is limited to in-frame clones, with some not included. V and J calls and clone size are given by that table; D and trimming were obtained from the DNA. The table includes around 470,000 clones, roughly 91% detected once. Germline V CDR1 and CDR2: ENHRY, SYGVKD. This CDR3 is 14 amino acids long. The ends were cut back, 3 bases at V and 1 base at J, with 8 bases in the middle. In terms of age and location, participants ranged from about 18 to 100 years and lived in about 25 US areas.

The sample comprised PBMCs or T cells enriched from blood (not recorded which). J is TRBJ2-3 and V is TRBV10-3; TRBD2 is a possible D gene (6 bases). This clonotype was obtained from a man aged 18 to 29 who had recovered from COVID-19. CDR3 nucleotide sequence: TGTGCCATCAGTGATCAGCGGGGCACAGATACGCAGTATTTT. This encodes CAISDQRGTDTQYF.